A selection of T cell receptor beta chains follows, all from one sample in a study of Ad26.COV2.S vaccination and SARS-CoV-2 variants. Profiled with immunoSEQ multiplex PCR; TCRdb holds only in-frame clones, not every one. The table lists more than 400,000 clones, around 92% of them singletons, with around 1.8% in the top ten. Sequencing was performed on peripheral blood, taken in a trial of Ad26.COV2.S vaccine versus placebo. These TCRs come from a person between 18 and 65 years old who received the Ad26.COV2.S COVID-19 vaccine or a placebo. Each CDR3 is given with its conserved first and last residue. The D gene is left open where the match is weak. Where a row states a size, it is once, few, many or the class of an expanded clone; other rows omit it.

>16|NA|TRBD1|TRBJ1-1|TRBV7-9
TGTGCCAGCAGCTTACCCACAGGGGCCATGAACACTGAAGCTTTCTTT
CASSLPTGAMNTEAFF
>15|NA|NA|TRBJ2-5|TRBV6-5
TGTGCCAGCAGTTACTCGATGCCCGGGGAAGAGACCCAGTACTTC
CASSYSMPGEETQYF
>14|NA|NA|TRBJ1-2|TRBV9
TGTGCCAGCAGCCAAGGGGAGGGTGGCTATGGCTACACCTTC
CASSQGEGGYGYTF
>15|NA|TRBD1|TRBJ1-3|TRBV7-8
TGTGCCAGCAGCACAGACAGGGTAGCTGGAAACACCATATATTTT
CASSTDRVAGNTIYF
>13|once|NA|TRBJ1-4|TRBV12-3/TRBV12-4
TGTGCCAGCGGTTTGCGAAATAATGAAAAACTGTTTTTT
CASGLRNNEKLFF
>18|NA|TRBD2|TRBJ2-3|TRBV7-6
TGTGCCAGCAGCTGGAGCTTTAGCGGGGTCCCTAGCACAGATACGCAGTATTTT
CASSWSFSGVPSTDTQYF
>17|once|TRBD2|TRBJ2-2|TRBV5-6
TGTGCCAGCAGCTTCCTAGCGGGGGGGCCGAACACCGGGGAGCTGTTTTTT
CASSFLAGGPNTGELFF
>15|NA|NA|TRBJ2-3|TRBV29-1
TGCAGCGTTGGAAGCAGGGGTCTTCCCACAGATACGCAGTATTTT
CSVGSRGLPTDTQYF
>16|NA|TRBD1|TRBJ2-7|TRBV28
TGTGCCAGCGCGACGCCCCCGGGACAGGGGGCTGAAGAGCAGTACTTC
CASATPPGQGAEEQYF
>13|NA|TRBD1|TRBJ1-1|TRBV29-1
TGCAGCTCCCGGGGAGGGGGCAACCGTGAAGCTTTCTTT
CSSRGGGNREAFF
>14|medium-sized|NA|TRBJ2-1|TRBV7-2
TGTGCCAGCAGCTTGGGGACCCCTGTAACTGAGCAGTTCTTC
CASSLGTPVTEQFF
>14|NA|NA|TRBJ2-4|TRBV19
TGTGCCAGTAGTGGGTTCGTGGCCAAAAACATTCAGTACTTC
CASSGFVAKNIQYF
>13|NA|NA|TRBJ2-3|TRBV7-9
TGTGCCAGCAGATCGGACAGCACAGATACGCAGTATTTT
CASRSDSTDTQYF
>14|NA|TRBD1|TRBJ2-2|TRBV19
TGTGCCAGTATGGGACAGGGGCGAACCGGGGAGCTGTTTTTT
CASMGQGRTGELFF
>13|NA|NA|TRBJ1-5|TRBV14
TGTGCCAGCAGCCAATCTGTGGGTCAGCCCCAGCATTTT
CASSQSVGQPQHF
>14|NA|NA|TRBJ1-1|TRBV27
TGTGCCAGCAGCCGGCGGGGGACATCTGGTGAAGCTTTCTTT
CASSRRGTSGEAFF
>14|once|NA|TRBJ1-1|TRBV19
TGTGCCAGTACCCCGAGTGGCGGGAACACTGAAGCTTTCTTT
CASTPSGGNTEAFF
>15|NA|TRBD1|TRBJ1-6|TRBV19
TGTGCCAGTCGGACAGGGAGCTCCTATAATTCACCCCTCCACTTT
CASRTGSSYNSPLHF
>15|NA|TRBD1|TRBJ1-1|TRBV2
TGTGCCAGCAAACCGCGGACAGGGGAGAACACTGAAGCTTTCTTT
CASKPRTGENTEAFF
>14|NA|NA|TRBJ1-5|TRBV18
TGTGCCAGCTCAGGGACGGGGAGCAATCAGCCCCAGCATTTT
CASSGTGSNQPQHF
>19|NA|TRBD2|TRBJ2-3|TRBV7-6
TGTGCCAGCAGCTTATTATCCCGGACTAGCGGGGGTAGCACAGATACGCAGTATTTT
CASSLLSRTSGGSTDTQYF
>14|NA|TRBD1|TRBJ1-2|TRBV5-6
TGTGCCAGCAGCCTCGGGACAGGGGCCTATGGCTACACCTTC
CASSLGTGAYGYTF
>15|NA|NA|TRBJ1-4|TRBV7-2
TGTGCCAGCAGCCCCTCCCCGGGAGGGAATGAAAAACTGTTTTTT
CASSPSPGGNEKLFF
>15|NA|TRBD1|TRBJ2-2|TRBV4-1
TGCGCCAGCAGCGATGGACAGGGGGGTCCCGGGGAGCTGTTTTTT
CASSDGQGGPGELFF
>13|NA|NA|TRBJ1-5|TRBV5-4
TGTGCCAGCAGCGAAGGTGGAAATCAGCCCCAGCATTTT
CASSEGGNQPQHF
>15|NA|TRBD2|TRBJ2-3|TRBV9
TGTGCCAGCAGCGCCTTAGCGGGGAGCACAGATACGCAGTATTTT
CASSALAGSTDTQYF
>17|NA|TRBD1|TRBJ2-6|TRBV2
TGTGCCAGCAGGCCAGGGGGCGCGTTTTCTGGGGCCAACGTCCTGACTTTC
CASRPGGAFSGANVLTF
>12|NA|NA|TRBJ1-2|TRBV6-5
TGTGCCAGCAGTTACTCTGGGATCGGCTACACCTTC
CASSYSGIGYTF